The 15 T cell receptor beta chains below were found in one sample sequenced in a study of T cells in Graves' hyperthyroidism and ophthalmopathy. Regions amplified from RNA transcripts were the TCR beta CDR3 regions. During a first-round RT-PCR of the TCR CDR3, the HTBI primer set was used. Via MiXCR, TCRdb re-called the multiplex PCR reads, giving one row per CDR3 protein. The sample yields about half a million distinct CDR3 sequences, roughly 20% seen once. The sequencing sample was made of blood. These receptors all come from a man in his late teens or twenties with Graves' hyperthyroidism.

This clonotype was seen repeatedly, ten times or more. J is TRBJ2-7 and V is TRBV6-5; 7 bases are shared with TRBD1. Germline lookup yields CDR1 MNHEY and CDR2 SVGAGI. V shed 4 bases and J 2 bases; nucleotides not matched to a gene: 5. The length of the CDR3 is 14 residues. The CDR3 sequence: CASSSTGLTYEQYF. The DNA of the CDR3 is TGTGCCAGCAGTTCGACAGGGCTTACCTACGAGCAGTACTTC.

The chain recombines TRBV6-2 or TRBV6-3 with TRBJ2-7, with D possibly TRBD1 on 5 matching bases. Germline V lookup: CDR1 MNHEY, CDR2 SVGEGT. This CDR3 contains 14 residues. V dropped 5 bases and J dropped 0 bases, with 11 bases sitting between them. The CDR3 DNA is TGTGCCAGCAGTCTTACCGACAGCTCCTACGAGCAGTACTTC. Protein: CASSLTDSSYEQYF.

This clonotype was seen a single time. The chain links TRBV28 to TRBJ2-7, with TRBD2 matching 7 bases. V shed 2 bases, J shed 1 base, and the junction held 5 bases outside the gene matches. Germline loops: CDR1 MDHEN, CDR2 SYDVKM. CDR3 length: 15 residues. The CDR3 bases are TGTGCCAGCAGTTTAATCCAGCGGGGATCCTACGAGCAGTACTTC. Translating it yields CASSLIQRGSYEQYF.

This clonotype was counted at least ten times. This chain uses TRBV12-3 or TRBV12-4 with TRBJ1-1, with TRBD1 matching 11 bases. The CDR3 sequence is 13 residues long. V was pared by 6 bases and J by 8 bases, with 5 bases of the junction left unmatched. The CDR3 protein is CASRSRDRGEAFF. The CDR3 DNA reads TGTGCCAGCAGATCCCGGGACAGGGGGGAAGCTTTCTTT.

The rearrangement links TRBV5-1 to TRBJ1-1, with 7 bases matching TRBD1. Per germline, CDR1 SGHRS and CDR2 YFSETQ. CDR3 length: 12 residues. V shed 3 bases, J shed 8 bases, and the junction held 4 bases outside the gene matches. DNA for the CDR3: TGCGCCAGCAGCTCCGGACAGGCCGAAGCTTTCTTT. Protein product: CASSSGQAEAFF.

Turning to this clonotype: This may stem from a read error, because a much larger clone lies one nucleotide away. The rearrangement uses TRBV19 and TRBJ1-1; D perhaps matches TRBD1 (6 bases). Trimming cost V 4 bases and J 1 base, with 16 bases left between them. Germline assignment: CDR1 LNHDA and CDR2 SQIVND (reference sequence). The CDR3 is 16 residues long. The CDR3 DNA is TGTGCCAGTAGTACTGCGGACAGCAGGACGAACACTGAAGCTTTCTTT. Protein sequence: CASSTADSRTNTEAFF.

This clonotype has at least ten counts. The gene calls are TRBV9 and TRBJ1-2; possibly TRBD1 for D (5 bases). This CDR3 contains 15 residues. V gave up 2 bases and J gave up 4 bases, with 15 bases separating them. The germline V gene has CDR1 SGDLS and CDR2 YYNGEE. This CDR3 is CASSVLEGRAYGYTF. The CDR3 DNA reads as TGTGCCAGCAGCGTCTTGGAGGGGAGAGCCTATGGCTACACCTTC.

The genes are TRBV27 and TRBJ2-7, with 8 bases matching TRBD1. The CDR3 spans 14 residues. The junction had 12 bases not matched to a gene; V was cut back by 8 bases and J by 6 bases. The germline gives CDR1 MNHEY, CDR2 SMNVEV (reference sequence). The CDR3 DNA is TGTGCCAGCGGTTCACAGGACAGGGTCTTCGAGCAGTACTTC. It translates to CASGSQDRVFEQYF.

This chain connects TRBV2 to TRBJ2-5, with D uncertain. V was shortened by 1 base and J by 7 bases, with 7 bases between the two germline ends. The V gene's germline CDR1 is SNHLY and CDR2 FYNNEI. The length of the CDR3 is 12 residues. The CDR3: CASSEGRGTQYF. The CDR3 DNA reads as TGTGCCAGCAGTGAAGGACGAGGGACCCAGTACTTC.

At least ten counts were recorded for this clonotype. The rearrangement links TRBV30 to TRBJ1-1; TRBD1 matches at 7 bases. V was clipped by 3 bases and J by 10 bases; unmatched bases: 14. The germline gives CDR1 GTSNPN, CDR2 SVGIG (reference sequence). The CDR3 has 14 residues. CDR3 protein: CAWSPPGTDLGAFF. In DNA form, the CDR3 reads TGTGCCTGGAGCCCTCCCGGGACAGACCTTGGAGCTTTCTTT.

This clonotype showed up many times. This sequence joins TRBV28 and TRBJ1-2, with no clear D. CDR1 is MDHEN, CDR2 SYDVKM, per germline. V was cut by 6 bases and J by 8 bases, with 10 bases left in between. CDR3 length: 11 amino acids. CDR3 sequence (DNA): TGTGCCAGCAGCCTTGGCTGGGGCTACACCTTC. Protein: CASSLGWGYTF.

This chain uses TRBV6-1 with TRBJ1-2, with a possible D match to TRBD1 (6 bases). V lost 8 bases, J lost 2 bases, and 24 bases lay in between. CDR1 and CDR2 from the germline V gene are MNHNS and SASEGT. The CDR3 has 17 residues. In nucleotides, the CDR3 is TGTGCCAGCTCAAATCAGGGTGGGGGCCGCCCCAACTATGGCTACACCTTC. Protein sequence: CASSNQGGGRPNYGYTF.

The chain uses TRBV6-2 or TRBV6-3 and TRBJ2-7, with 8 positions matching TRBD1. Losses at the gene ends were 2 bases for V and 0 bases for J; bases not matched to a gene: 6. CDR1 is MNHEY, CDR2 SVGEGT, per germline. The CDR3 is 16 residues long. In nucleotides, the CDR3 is TGTGCCAGCAGTTACGAAATGGACAGGGACTCCTACGAGCAGTACTTC. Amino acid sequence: CASSYEMDRDSYEQYF.

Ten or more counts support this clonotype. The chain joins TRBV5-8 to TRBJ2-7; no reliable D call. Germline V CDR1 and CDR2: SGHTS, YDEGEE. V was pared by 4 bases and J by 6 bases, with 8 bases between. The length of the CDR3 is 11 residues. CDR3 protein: CASSRVSEQYF. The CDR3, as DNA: TGTGCCAGCAGCAGGGTAAGCGAGCAGTACTTC.

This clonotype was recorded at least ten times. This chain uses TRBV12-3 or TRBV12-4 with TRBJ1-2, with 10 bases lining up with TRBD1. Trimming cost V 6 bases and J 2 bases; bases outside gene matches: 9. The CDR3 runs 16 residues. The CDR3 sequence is CASRRRTGGENYGYTF. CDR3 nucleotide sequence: TGTGCCAGCAGGCGCCGGACAGGGGGAGAGAACTATGGCTACACCTTC.